One sample yielded the 19 T cell receptor beta chains listed below, sequenced in a study of blood T cell repertoires in COVID-19 (TCRdb year 2020). Libraries were made using the immunoSEQ multiplex PCR assay. This immuneACCESS table, as held by TCRdb, lists in-frame sequences with V and J called but not all clones. Of the missing ones, under half trace to an unresolved V gene in checked studies; the others have no known cause. The sample yields fewer than 65,000 clones; about 80% were counted once. About 12% of the sample is taken by the ten largest. Source material: peripheral blood. The receptors shown here come from a human donor in a cohort sampled during active COVID-19.

The J gene is TRBJ2-7, the V gene TRBV5-4; D ambiguous. V shed 0 bases and J shed 2 bases, with 9 bases lying between them. The CDR3 runs 14 residues. Germline CDR1 is SGHNT and CDR2 is YYREEE (reference sequence). In DNA form, the CDR3 reads TGTGCCAGCAGCTTGGGGGCTGACCCCTACGAGCAGTACTTC. Its translation: CASSLGADPYEQYF.

This sequence joins TRBV19 and TRBJ1-1, with TRBD1 identical over 7 bases. CDR1 is LNHDA, CDR2 SQIVND, per germline (reference sequence). The length of the CDR3 is 13 residues. Trimming took 6 bases from V and 0 from J; bases not matched to a gene: 1. The CDR3 coding sequence is TGTGCCAGTAGAGGGGGCATGAACACTGAAGCTTTCTTT. Its translation is CASRGGMNTEAFF.

CDR3 in amino acids: CAWSIRGSPYEQYF. CDR3 coding DNA: TGTGCCTGGAGCATTAGGGGGTCTCCCTACGAGCAGTACTTC. The chain employs TRBV30 and TRBJ2-7; a weak D match, TRBD1 (6 bases). CDR3 length: 14 residues. V dropped 3 bases and J dropped 2 bases, with 14 bases sitting between them. CDR1 and CDR2 from the germline V gene are GTSNPN and SVGIG (reference sequence).

The CDR3 region has the DNA TGCGCCAGCAGCCAGATTCTCCGGGACTCTTATGGCTACACCTTC. Amino acid sequence: CASSQILRDSYGYTF. The rearrangement uses TRBV4-3 and TRBJ1-2; TRBD1 is a possible D gene (5 bases). Trimming removed 3 bases at V and 5 bases at J, with 16 bases between. This CDR3 has 15 amino acids. The V gene's germline CDR1 is LGHNA and CDR2 YSLEER.

Only one count was recorded for this clone. The sample has other DNA sequences that encode this CDR3 too. CDR3 coding DNA: TGTGCCAGCAGCGTAGGCGGGAACACCGGGGAGCTGTTTTTT. It yields the protein CASSVGGNTGELFF. The chain carries TRBV9 and TRBJ2-2; D not certain. Germline CDR1 and CDR2: SGDLS and YYNGEE. The CDR3 covers 14 residues. V was cut by 0 bases and J by 1 base, with 4 bases left in between.

The chain couples TRBV6-4 to TRBJ2-1, with TRBD2 matching over 13 bases. The V gene's germline CDR1 is MRHNA and CDR2 SNTAGT. The CDR3 sequence is 14 residues long. J lost 6 bases, V lost 4 bases, and 0 bases had no gene match. DNA for the CDR3: TGTGCCAGCAGTGGGACTAGCGGGGGCAATGAGCAGTTCTTC. Translated, it gives CASSGTSGGNEQFF.

J is TRBJ1-4 and V is TRBV6-1; D ambiguous. With 2 bases removed from V and 0 bases from J, the gap between germline ends came to 13 bases. The CDR3 is 17 residues long. Germline V CDR1 and CDR2: MNHNS, SASEGT. The CDR3 here is CASSERETYATNEKLFF. The CDR3 DNA follows: TGTGCCAGCAGTGAACGTGAAACCTATGCAACTAATGAAAAACTGTTTTTT.

Only a few counts were recorded for this clone. The chain combines TRBV4-3 with TRBJ2-7; no reliable D call. CDR3 length: 15 amino acids. V gave up 1 base and J gave up 1 base, with 11 bases separating them. The V gene's germline CDR1 is LGHNA and CDR2 YSLEER. As DNA, the CDR3 is TGCGCCAGCAGCCAAGTTGTTGGAGCTTCCTACGAGCAGTACTTC. The encoded protein is CASSQVVGASYEQYF.

This sequence joins TRBV4-3 and TRBJ1-1, with D maybe TRBD1 (5 bases). Trimming took off 1 base at V and 8 bases at J, with 11 bases between the two ends. The germline gives CDR1 LGHNA, CDR2 YSLEER. This CDR3 spans 13 amino acids. The CDR3 DNA sequence: TGCGCCAGCAGCCAAGCCCGGGGGTGGGAAGCTTTCTTT. It translates to CASSQARGWEAFF.

The chain recombines TRBV28 with TRBJ2-3, with 8 bases fitting TRBD2. V lost 3 bases, J lost 6 bases, and 5 bases stayed unmatched. The CDR3 spans 14 residues. CDR1 MDHEN and CDR2 SYDVKM come from the germline V gene. The CDR3 is CASSFGLAADTQYF. CDR3 nucleotide sequence: TGTGCCAGCAGTTTCGGACTAGCAGCTGATACGCAGTATTTT.

The chain uses TRBV7-2 and TRBJ2-1, with D tentatively TRBD2 (5 bases). V was shortened by 1 base and J by 9 bases, with 10 bases between the two germline ends. CDR1 is SGHTA, CDR2 FQGNSA, per germline. The CDR3 spans 13 residues. For the CDR3, the DNA is TGTGCCAGCAGCTTAGTGGCCGAGGGTGAGCAGTTCTTC. Translation gives CASSLVAEGEQFF.

J is TRBJ2-5 and V is TRBV6-5; D unclear. The V and J ends lost 0 bases and 7 bases respectively, with 12 bases between them. This CDR3 has 14 residues. Germline lookup yields CDR1 MNHEY and CDR2 SVGAGI. The DNA for the CDR3 is TGTGCCAGCAGTTACTCAACAAAATCGGGGACCCAGTACTTC. Translated: CASSYSTKSGTQYF.

This chain joins TRBV5-4 and TRBJ2-5, with 7 bases identical to TRBD1. CDR1 is SGHNT, CDR2 YYREEE, per germline (reference sequence). The CDR3 contains 15 residues. The junction had 9 bases not matched to a gene; V was cut back by 2 bases and J by 5 bases. For the CDR3, the DNA is TGTGCCAGCAGCTTTACAGGGGCGAAACTGGAGACCCAGTACTTC. It is translated as CASSFTGAKLETQYF.

The rearrangement uses TRBV2 and TRBJ2-5, with D perhaps TRBD2 (5 bases). This CDR3 has 12 residues. Deletions cut 4 bases from V and 5 bases from J, with 8 bases between. CDR1 is SNHLY, CDR2 FYNNEI, per germline. CDR3 loop: CASSAGVETQYF. The CDR3 nucleotides are TGTGCCAGCAGTGCCGGGGTGGAGACCCAGTACTTC.

This clone turned up a few times. This sequence joins TRBV4-2 and TRBJ1-5; possibly TRBD1 for D (5 bases). Germline CDR1 and CDR2: LGHNA and YNFKEQ. V lost 4 bases to trimming and J lost 3 bases, with 13 bases between them. There are 15 residues in the CDR3. CDR3 region: CASSLGAGDNQPQHF. In DNA form, the CDR3 reads TGTGCCAGCAGCCTCGGAGCGGGGGACAATCAGCCCCAGCATTTT.

This clone was detected only a few times. V gene TRBV2 combines with J gene TRBJ1-6; 9 bases are shared with TRBD1. The length of the CDR3 is 14 residues. Trimming removed 5 bases from V and 8 bases from J; junction bases left unmatched: 4. Germline CDR1 and CDR2: SNHLY and FYNNEI. The CDR3 here is CASSYGQGYSPLHF. CDR3 nucleotide sequence: TGTGCCAGCAGTTACGGACAGGGGTATTCACCCCTCCACTTT.

This chain connects TRBV27 to TRBJ2-2, with D maybe TRBD1 (6 bases). Between the trimmed V and J ends, which lost 6 bases and 5 bases, there was a span of 13 bases. This CDR3 is built from 14 residues. CDR1 and CDR2 (germline): MNHEY, SMNVEV (reference sequence). CDR3 protein: CASRQGMGTGELFF. In DNA form, the CDR3 reads TGTGCCAGCAGGCAGGGGATGGGTACCGGGGAGCTGTTTTTT.

The chain has TRBV27 and TRBJ1-1, with D possibly matching TRBD1 (6 bases). With 2 bases removed from V and 4 bases from J, the gap between germline ends came to 14 bases. CDR1 is MNHEY and CDR2 is SMNVEV in the germline V gene (reference sequence). The CDR3 length is 15 residues. CDR3 sequence (DNA): TGTGCCAGCAGTTTAAGGGCAGGGGTGGTCACTGAAGCTTTCTTT. This sequence encodes CASSLRAGVVTEAFF.

This chain uses TRBV20-1 with TRBJ2-3, with 9 bases aligning to TRBD1. The CDR3 runs to 14 residues. Germline assignment: CDR1 DFQATT and CDR2 SNEGSKA (reference sequence). Trimming cost V 3 bases and J 2 bases; bases outside gene matches: 3. In nucleotides, the CDR3 is TGCAGTGCTAGTGGGACAGGGTCCACAGATACGCAGTATTTT. Amino acid sequence: CSASGTGSTDTQYF.